This TCR beta chain is drawn from a study of CD8+ T cells in alopecia areata. Whole-study results and caveats: Greater clonality was observed in lesional scalp samples, especially alopecia totalis/universalis, versus normal scalp. Persistence in scalp and blood during tofacitinib was observed for many expanded lesional clones.

Extraction of RNA preceded its reverse transcription into cDNA, which served as the sequencing template. The protocol was immunoSEQ multiplex PCR, while the TCRdb copy is restricted to in-frame clones and leaves out a portion. The table shows under 200,000 clones, with less than 70% occurring only once. Of note for this clone: Its matching antigen is unknown.

Described treatment: oral pan-JAK inhibitor, 5-10 mg twice daily. Individuals with alopecia areata gave both lesional scalp punch biopsies and peripheral blood for collection. Germline V gene sequence: CDR1 SQVTM, CDR2 ANQGSEA. The CDR3 extends over 10 amino acids. The germline V and J ends were trimmed by 8 bases and 3 bases, with 7 bases remaining between them. Sequenced here: CD4+ T cells sorted from blood, sampled at week 24, from a patient treated with tofacitinib. The TCR was taken from a human donor with alopecia areata. The chain uses TRBV29-1 and TRBJ1-2; unclear D gene. The CDR3 here is CSCDHYGYTF. CDR3 nucleotides: TGCAGCTGCGACCACTATGGCTACACCTTC.